The 12 T cell receptor beta chains in this list originate from one sample, sequenced in a study of T cell clones after liver transplantation. Repertoires were generated with immunoSEQ multiplex PCR, while TCRdb's copy carries only in-frame clones and drops some. The table records 55,000 to 75,000 clones, approximately 63% of them present only once. Material: CD4+ T cells from blood, obtained at the approximately 16-month timepoint. These receptors were collected from a human patient who received a liver transplant. Some T cells may have come from the graft donor.

The genes are TRBV30 and TRBJ1-4; D may be TRBD1 (5 bases). This CDR3 is built from 13 residues. V was pared by 1 base and J by 8 bases, with 11 bases between. Germline V CDR1 and CDR2: GTSNPN, SVGIG (reference sequence). The CDR3 spells CAWSELGEEKLFF. The CDR3 nucleotides read TGTGCCTGGAGTGAGTTGGGGGAGGAAAAACTGTTTTTT.

The chain employs TRBV28 and TRBJ1-1; tentative D call: TRBD1 (5 bases). The germline gives CDR1 MDHEN, CDR2 SYDVKM. This CDR3 contains 14 residues. V dropped 2 bases and J dropped 5 bases, with 12 bases sitting between them. The CDR3 nucleotides are TGTGCCAGCAGTTTAGGGGGGGGAGGGACTGAAGCTTTCTTT. Its translation is CASSLGGGGTEAFF.

V is TRBV27 and J is TRBJ1-2; the D gene is possibly TRBD1 (5 bases). CDR1 is MNHEY and CDR2 is SMNVEV in the germline V gene (reference sequence). CDR3 length: 14 residues. V lost 6 bases and J 4 bases, leaving 15 bases between the germline ends. The CDR3 bases are TGTGCCAGCAGCTCAGGGTCTATTGGCTATGGCTACACCTTC. Residues: CASSSGSIGYGYTF.

This clone has just a few counts. The V and J genes are TRBV30 and TRBJ1-3, with D hard to call. Germline V gives CDR1 GTSNPN, CDR2 SVGIG (reference sequence). V dropped 1 base and J dropped 0 bases, with 10 bases sitting between them. The CDR3 consists of 15 residues. CDR3 in DNA: TGTGCCTGGAGTGGGGGTGCAGTCTCTGGAAACACCATATATTTT. This codes for CAWSGGAVSGNTIYF.

This rearrangement joins TRBV9 to TRBJ2-3; D ambiguous. CDR1 and CDR2 from the germline V gene are SGDLS and YYNGEE. The CDR3 consists of 15 residues. The V and J ends lost 2 bases and 0 bases respectively, with 10 bases between them. Written as DNA, the CDR3 is TGTGCCAGCAGCGTGGGTACTCTGAGCACAGATACGCAGTATTTT. Its protein is CASSVGTLSTDTQYF.

This chain connects TRBV7-2 to TRBJ2-3; D unresolved. The germline gives CDR1 SGHTA, CDR2 FQGNSA. The CDR3 totals 15 residues. Trimming left V 3 bases short and J 0 bases short, with 10 bases between. In DNA form, the CDR3 reads TGTGCCAGCAGCTTGTTGAGCCTTAGCACAGATACGCAGTATTTT. This codes for CASSLLSLSTDTQYF.

Only one count was recorded for this clone. This chain links TRBV15 with TRBJ2-5; TRBD2 aligns across 7 bases. Germline V gene sequence: CDR1 LNHNV, CDR2 YYDKDF (reference sequence). The CDR3 consists of 17 residues. Trimming removed 1 base from V and 0 bases from J; junction bases left unmatched: 8. The CDR3 reads CATSRGLGGGDQETQYF. CDR3 coding DNA: TGTGCCACCAGCAGAGGCCTCGGCGGGGGAGACCAAGAGACCCAGTACTTC.

This clone was counted a few times. This sequence joins TRBV30 and TRBJ2-7, with a tentative D call TRBD1 (6 bases). Germline CDR1 GTSNPN, CDR2 SVGIG (reference sequence). V shed 3 bases and J shed 1 base, with 10 bases lying between them. There are 13 residues in the CDR3. The CDR3: CAWSPGVSYEQYF. CDR3 DNA: TGTGCCTGGAGCCCAGGGGTGTCCTACGAGCAGTACTTC.

The rearrangement links TRBV7-7 to TRBJ2-5; no definite D call. CDR1 and CDR2 from the germline V gene are SSHAT and FNYEAQ (reference sequence). The CDR3 is made up of 14 amino acids. Trimming removed 1 base from V and 5 bases from J, with 11 bases in between. CDR3 sequence reads: CASSLGPPPETQYF. The CDR3 nucleotides are TGTGCCAGCAGCTTAGGGCCCCCGCCGGAGACCCAGTACTTC.

The chain uses TRBV11-3 and TRBJ2-6; no firm D call. This CDR3 comprises 16 residues. Germline-derived CDR1 and CDR2 are SGHNT and YENEEA. The V and J ends lost 1 base and 0 bases respectively, with 7 bases between them. CDR3 sequence: CASSLGVVSGANVLTF. The CDR3 coding sequence is TGTGCCAGCAGCTTAGGGGTAGTCTCTGGGGCCAACGTCCTGACTTTC.

Judged by abundance, this clone is medium-sized (0.01 to 0.1%). The chain recombines TRBV7-2 with TRBJ2-7; D possibly corresponds to TRBD2 (6 bases). V was trimmed by 0 bases and J by 4 bases, leaving 10 bases between them. CDR1 is SGHTA, CDR2 FQGNSA, per germline. The CDR3 totals 14 residues. The CDR3 region has the DNA TGTGCCAGCAGCTTAGCGGGGGGTCTATACGAGCAGTACTTC. It codes for CASSLAGGLYEQYF.

This rearrangement joins TRBV19 to TRBJ1-5; possibly TRBD1 for D (6 bases). The ends were cut back, 4 bases at V and 3 bases at J, with 13 bases in the middle. The CDR3 runs 15 residues. The V gene's germline CDR1 is LNHDA and CDR2 SQIVND (reference sequence). CDR3 bases: TGTGCCAGTAGTAGCCTGGGACACTACAATCAGCCCCAGCATTTT. This translates into CASSSLGHYNQPQHF. Using reference TRBV19 and TRBJ1-5 for the parts outside the CDR3, the full variable domain is DGGITQSPKYLFRKEGQNVTLSCEQNLNHDAMYWYRQDPGQGLRLIYYSQIVNDFQKGDIAEGYSVSREKKESFPLTVTSAQKNPTAFYLCASSSLGHYNQPQHFGDGTRLSIL.